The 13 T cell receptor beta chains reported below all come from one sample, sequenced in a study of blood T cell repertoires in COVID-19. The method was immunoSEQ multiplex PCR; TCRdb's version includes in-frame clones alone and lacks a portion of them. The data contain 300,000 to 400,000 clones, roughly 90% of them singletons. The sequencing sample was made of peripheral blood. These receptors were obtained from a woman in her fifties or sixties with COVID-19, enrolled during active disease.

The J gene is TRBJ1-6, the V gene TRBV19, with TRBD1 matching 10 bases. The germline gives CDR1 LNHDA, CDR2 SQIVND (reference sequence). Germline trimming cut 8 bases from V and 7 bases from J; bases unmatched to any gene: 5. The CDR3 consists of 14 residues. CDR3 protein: CASQGQGINSPLHF. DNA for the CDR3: TGTGCCAGTCAGGGACAGGGGATCAATTCACCCCTCCACTTT.

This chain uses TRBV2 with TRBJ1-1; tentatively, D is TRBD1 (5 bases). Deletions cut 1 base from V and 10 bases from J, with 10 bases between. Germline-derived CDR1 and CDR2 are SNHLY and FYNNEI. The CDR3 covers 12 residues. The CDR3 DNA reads TGTGCCAGCAGTGAAGGGGGCTGGGGAGCTTTCTTT. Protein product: CASSEGGWGAFF. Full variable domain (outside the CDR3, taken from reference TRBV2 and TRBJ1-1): EPEVTQTPSHQVTQMGQEVILRCVPISNHLYFYWYRQILGQKVEFLVSFYNNEISEKSEIFDDQFSVERPDGSNFTLKIRSTKLEDSAMYFCASSEGGWGAFFGQGTRLTVV.

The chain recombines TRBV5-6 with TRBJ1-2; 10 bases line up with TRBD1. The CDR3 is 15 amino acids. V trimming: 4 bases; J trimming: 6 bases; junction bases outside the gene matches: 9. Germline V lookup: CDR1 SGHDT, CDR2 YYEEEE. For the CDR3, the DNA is TGTGCCAGCAGCCCCGGGACAGGGGTACCTCATGGCTACACCTTC. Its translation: CASSPGTGVPHGYTF.

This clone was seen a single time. CDR3 nucleotides: TGTGCCAGTAGTCAGGGACAGGGAAGGACTGAAGCTTTCTTT. This encodes CASSQGQGRTEAFF. The chain combines TRBV19 with TRBJ1-1, with 9 bases identical to TRBD1. The germline CDR1 and CDR2 sequences are LNHDA and SQIVND (reference sequence). The V segment lost 5 bases and the J segment 5 bases; nucleotides outside the gene matches: 6. The CDR3 contains 14 residues.

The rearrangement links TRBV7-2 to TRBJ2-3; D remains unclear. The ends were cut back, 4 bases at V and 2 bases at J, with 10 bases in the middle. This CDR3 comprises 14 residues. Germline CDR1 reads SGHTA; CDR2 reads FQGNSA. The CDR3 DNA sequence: TGTGCCAGCAGCTCCCCCCCTTACACAGATACGCAGTATTTT. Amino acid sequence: CASSSPPYTDTQYF.

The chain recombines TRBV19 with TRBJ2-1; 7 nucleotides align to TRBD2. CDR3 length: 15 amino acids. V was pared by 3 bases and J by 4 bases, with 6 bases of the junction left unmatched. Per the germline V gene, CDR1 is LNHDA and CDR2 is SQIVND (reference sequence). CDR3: CASSIVGGVYNEQFF. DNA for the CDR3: TGTGCCAGTAGTATTGTGGGGGGGGTTTACAATGAGCAGTTCTTC.

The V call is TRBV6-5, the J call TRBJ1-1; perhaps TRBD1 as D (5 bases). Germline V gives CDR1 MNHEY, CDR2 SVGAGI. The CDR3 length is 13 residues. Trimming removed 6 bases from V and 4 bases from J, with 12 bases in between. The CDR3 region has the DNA TGTGCCAGCAGGGGGTTGGGGGGCACTGAAGCTTTCTTT. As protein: CASRGLGGTEAFF.

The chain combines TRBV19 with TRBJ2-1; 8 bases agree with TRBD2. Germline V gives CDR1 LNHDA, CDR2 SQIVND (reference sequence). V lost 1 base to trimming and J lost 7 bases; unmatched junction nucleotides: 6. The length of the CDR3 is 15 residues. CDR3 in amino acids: CASSIAGGPGNEQFF. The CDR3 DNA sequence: TGTGCCAGTAGTATAGCGGGGGGGCCGGGTAATGAGCAGTTCTTC.

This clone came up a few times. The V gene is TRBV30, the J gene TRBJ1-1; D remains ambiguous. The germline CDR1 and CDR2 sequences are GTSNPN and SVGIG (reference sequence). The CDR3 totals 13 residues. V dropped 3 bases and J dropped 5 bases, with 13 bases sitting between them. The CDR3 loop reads CAWSRSRGTEAFF. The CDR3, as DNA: TGTGCCTGGAGCCGGTCCCGCGGGACTGAAGCTTTCTTT.

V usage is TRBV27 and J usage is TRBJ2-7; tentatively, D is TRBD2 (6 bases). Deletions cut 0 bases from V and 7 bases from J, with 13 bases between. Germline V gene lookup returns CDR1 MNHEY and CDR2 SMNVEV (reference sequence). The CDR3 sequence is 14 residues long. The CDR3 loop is CASSLSQAGGEQYF. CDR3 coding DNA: TGTGCCAGCAGTTTATCGCAGGCCGGGGGTGAGCAGTACTTC.

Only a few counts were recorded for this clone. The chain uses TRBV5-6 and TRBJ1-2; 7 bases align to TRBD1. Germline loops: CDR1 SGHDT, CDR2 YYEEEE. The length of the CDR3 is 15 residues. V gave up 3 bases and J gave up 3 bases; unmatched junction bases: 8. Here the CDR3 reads CASSSLEGADYGYTF. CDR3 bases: TGTGCCAGCAGCTCCCTCGAGGGGGCTGACTATGGCTACACCTTC. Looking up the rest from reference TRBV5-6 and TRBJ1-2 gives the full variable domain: DAGVTQSPTHLIKTRGQQVTLRCSPKSGHDTVSWYQQALGQGPQFIFQYYEEEERQRGNFPDRFSGHQFPNYSSELNVNALLLGDSALYLCASSSLEGADYGYTFGSGTRLTVV.

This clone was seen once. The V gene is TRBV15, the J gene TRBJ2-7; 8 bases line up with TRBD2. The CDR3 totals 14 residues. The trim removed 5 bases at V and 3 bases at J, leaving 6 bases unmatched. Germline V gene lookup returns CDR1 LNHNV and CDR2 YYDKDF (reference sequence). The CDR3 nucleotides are TGTGCCACCAGCCCGGGGGGGAGAATCTACGAGCAGTACTTC. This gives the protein CATSPGGRIYEQYF.

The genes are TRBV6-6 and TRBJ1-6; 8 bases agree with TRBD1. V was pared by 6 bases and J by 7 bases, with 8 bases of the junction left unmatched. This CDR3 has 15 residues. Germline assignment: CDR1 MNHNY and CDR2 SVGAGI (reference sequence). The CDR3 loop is CASRAGQGGNSPLHF. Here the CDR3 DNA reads TGTGCCAGCAGGGCCGGACAGGGTGGGAATTCACCCCTCCACTTT.